This is a list of T cell receptor beta chains from one sample in a study of shared clonotypes between healthy human individuals. Measured with immunoSEQ multiplex PCR; TCRdb has only the in-frame clones, and not every one. The sample shows over a million clones, roughly 80% of them seen only once. Input material: memory CD4+ T cells sorted from blood. These receptors all come from a man aged 18 to 30 in good health. Both conserved end residues are part of each CDR3. A D gene is named only where the DNA matches it firmly. Expanded clones get a size class; other rows say once, few or many, or leave the size out.

d_gene	abundance	j_gene	v_gene	CDR3aa	CDR3nt
TRBD2	-	TRBJ2-1	TRBV6-7	CASSYRTSGGHEQFF	TGTGCCAGCAGTTATCGGACTAGCGGTGGTCATGAGCAGTTCTTC
TRBD2	-	TRBJ2-3	TRBV11-2	CASSSTRLAVLTDTQYF	TGTGCCAGCAGCTCTACGAGACTAGCAGTTCTCACAGATACGCAGTATTTT
-	-	TRBJ2-7	TRBV5-6	CASSLVEGSGYEQYF	TGTGCCAGCAGCTTGGTAGAGGGGTCGGGCTACGAGCAGTACTTC
-	-	TRBJ2-7	TRBV5-5	CASSLGPTVTYEQYF	TGTGCCAGCAGCTTGGGGCCCACAGTAACCTACGAGCAGTACTTC
-	-	TRBJ1-3	TRBV7-8	CASSLDPSGNTIYF	TGTGCCAGCAGCTTAGACCCCTCTGGAAACACCATATATTTT
-	few	TRBJ1-1	TRBV6-6	CASSQLNTEAFF	TGTGCCAGCAGCCAACTTAACACTGAAGCTTTCTTT
TRBD1	-	TRBJ2-3	TRBV10-1	CATSGQGLTDTQYF	TGCGCCACCTCCGGACAGGGACTCACAGATACGCAGTATTTT
-	few	TRBJ1-1	TRBV28	CASSSVGTEAFF	TGTGCCAGCAGTTCCGTGGGGACTGAAGCTTTCTTT
TRBD1	few	TRBJ2-3	TRBV7-9	CASRSSGQGIFTDTQYF	TGTGCCAGCAGATCATCGGGACAGGGTATTTTCACAGATACGCAGTATTTT
-	-	TRBJ1-3	TRBV7-2	CASSSGPAGNTIYF	TGTGCCAGCAGCTCAGGGCCCGCGGGAAACACCATATATTTT
TRBD2	-	TRBJ2-7	TRBV7-2	CASSLVGGGITYEQYF	TGTGCCAGCAGCTTAGTAGGCGGGGGAATCACCTACGAGCAGTACTTC
TRBD1	-	TRBJ2-1	TRBV9	CASSKGQGDNEQFF	TGTGCCAGCAGCAAAGGACAGGGGGACAATGAGCAGTTCTTC
TRBD2	-	TRBJ2-1	TRBV7-7	CASSSGAGGQITPYNEQFF	TGTGCTAGCAGCTCAGGAGCGGGGGGACAAATCACTCCCTACAATGAGCAGTTCTTC
-	-	TRBJ1-6	TRBV6-1	CALRGGDSSPLHF	TGTGCGTTAAGGGGCGGGGACTCTTCACCCCTCCACTTT
-	-	TRBJ1-6	TRBV27	CASSLSRSYNSPLHF	TGTGCCAGCAGTTTATCGAGGTCTTATAATTCACCCCTCCACTTT
TRBD2	once	TRBJ2-5	TRBV6-1	CAGRLAGRGETQYF	TGTGCCGGTAGACTAGCGGGACGGGGGGAGACCCAGTACTTC
TRBD1	few	TRBJ1-5	TRBV6-5	CASSQQGGQPQHF	TGTGCCAGCAGTCAGCAGGGGGGTCAGCCCCAGCATTTT
TRBD1	-	TRBJ2-7	TRBV7-6	CASSLTGDEQYF	TGTGCCAGCAGCTTGACAGGGGACGAGCAGTACTTC
-	-	TRBJ2-3	TRBV7-2	CASSPVQGTQYF	TGTGCCAGCAGCCCTGTTCAGGGGACGCAGTATTTT
TRBD1	-	TRBJ2-7	TRBV2	CASSEASGQGYEQYF	TGTGCCAGCAGTGAAGCGTCGGGACAGGGTTACGAGCAGTACTTC
-	-	TRBJ2-3	TRBV28	CASSSGRGADTQYF	TGTGCCAGCAGTTCCGGGCGGGGAGCAGATACGCAGTATTTT
-	-	TRBJ2-2	TRBV23-1	CASSQRQHTGELFF	TGCGCCAGCAGTCAAAGACAGCACACCGGGGAGCTGTTTTTT
TRBD1	-	TRBJ2-2	TRBV19	CASSVTGDNTGELFF	TGTGCCAGTAGTGTTACAGGGGACAACACCGGGGAGCTGTTTTTT
TRBD2	-	TRBJ2-1	TRBV18	CASSPGTSGRAVNEQFF	TGTGCCAGCTCACCAGGGACTAGCGGGAGGGCCGTTAATGAGCAGTTCTTC
TRBD1	once	TRBJ2-7	TRBV11-2	CASSLHWDRGSYEQYF	TGTGCCAGCAGCTTACATTGGGACAGGGGCTCCTACGAGCAGTACTTC
TRBD1	-	TRBJ2-1	TRBV19	CASSPVQGRYNEQFF	TGTGCCAGTAGTCCAGTACAGGGGCGATACAATGAGCAGTTCTTC
TRBD1	-	TRBJ1-5	TRBV19	CASSHLRTGRFYSNQPQHF	TGTGCCAGTAGCCACCTACGGACAGGGAGGTTCTATAGCAATCAGCCCCAGCATTTT
TRBD2	-	TRBJ2-7	TRBV7-2	CASSSGLAGGREQYF	TGTGCCAGCAGCTCCGGACTAGCGGGAGGGCGGGAGCAGTACTTC
-	once	TRBJ1-1	TRBV30	CAWSVGVGGYAFF	TGTGCCTGGAGTGTAGGAGTAGGGGGTTATGCTTTCTTT
-	-	TRBJ1-1	TRBV6-6	CASSLRGGGTEAFF	TGTGCCAGCAGCTTACGAGGAGGGGGCACTGAAGCTTTCTTT
-	-	TRBJ1-1	TRBV7-9	CASSLYRSREDTEAFF	TGTGCCAGCAGCTTATATAGGTCGCGGGAGGACACTGAAGCTTTCTTT
TRBD2	-	TRBJ2-7	TRBV5-4	CASTLRGGSKSEQYF	TGTGCCAGCACCCTGAGGGGCGGGAGTAAAAGCGAGCAGTACTTC
TRBD2	-	TRBJ2-1	TRBV12-5	CASGIYLAGGPNEQFF	TGTGCTAGTGGTATATACCTAGCGGGAGGGCCCAATGAGCAGTTCTTC
-	-	TRBJ1-2	TRBV27	CASSSRGGTYGYTF	TGTGCCAGCAGTTCCCGGGGGGGGACCTATGGCTACACCTTC
-	-	TRBJ2-3	TRBV28	CASSSHTDTQYF	TGTGCCAGCAGTTCCCACACAGATACGCAGTATTTT
TRBD1	-	TRBJ2-7	TRBV5-1	CASSLGDRVGEQYF	TGCGCCAGCAGCTTGGGCGACAGGGTAGGCGAGCAGTACTTC
TRBD1	-	TRBJ2-2	TRBV30	CAWRQGAGELFF	TGTGCCTGGAGGCAGGGGGCCGGGGAGCTGTTTTTT
-	-	TRBJ1-5	TRBV6-1	CASSEGSGPNQPQHF	TGTGCCAGCAGTGAAGGGTCAGGGCCCAATCAGCCCCAGCATTTT
TRBD1	-	TRBJ2-5	TRBV30	CAWSVQGARQTQYF	TGTGCCTGGAGTGTCCAGGGGGCTCGGCAGACCCAGTACTTC
-	-	TRBJ2-7	TRBV5-1	CASSYLKDYEQYF	TGCGCCAGCAGCTACTTAAAGGACTACGAGCAGTACTTC
-	-	TRBJ1-4	TRBV6-1	CASSEAGAGNEKLFF	TGTGCCAGCAGTGAAGCGGGGGCAGGGAATGAAAAACTGTTTTTT
-	-	TRBJ2-5	TRBV9	CASSIYGARETQYF	TGTGCCAGCAGCATCTACGGGGCGCGGGAGACCCAGTACTTC
-	many	TRBJ2-7	TRBV5-5	CASSLTGLRYEQYF	TGTGCCAGCAGCTTGACAGGGCTTAGGTACGAGCAGTACTTC
-	-	TRBJ1-3	TRBV6-1	CASSAGDTGNTIYF	TGTGCCAGCAGTGCAGGGGATACTGGAAACACCATATATTTT
TRBD1	-	TRBJ1-4	TRBV19	CASSPGTANEKLFF	TGTGCCAGTAGCCCCGGGACAGCGAATGAAAAACTGTTTTTT
-	-	TRBJ2-1	TRBV30	CAWRYAGFSSYNEQFF	TGTGCCTGGAGGTACGCGGGGTTCAGCTCCTACAATGAGCAGTTCTTC
TRBD2	-	TRBJ2-7	TRBV18	CASSRGDSVGEQYF	TGTGCCAGCTCCCGGGGGGATTCAGTCGGCGAGCAGTACTTC
-	-	TRBJ2-2	TRBV7-2	CASSRRGLGNTGELFF	TGTGCCAGCAGCCGGCGGGGACTCGGGAACACCGGGGAGCTGTTTTTT
TRBD1	once	TRBJ2-3	TRBV6-1	CASSVHGGTGVADTQYF	TGTGCCAGCAGTGTCCACGGCGGGACAGGGGTTGCAGATACGCAGTATTTT
-	-	TRBJ1-2	TRBV28	CASSLGGGGPNYGYTF	TGTGCCAGCAGTTTAGGGGGAGGCGGTCCTAACTATGGCTACACCTTC
-	-	TRBJ2-6	TRBV5-4	CASSGPSSGANVLTF	TGTGCCAGCAGCGGGCCGAGCTCTGGGGCCAACGTCCTGACTTTC
TRBD1	-	TRBJ1-5	TRBV2	CASSELTGTGGNQPQHF	TGTGCCAGCAGTGAGCTTACCGGGACAGGGGGTAATCAGCCCCAGCATTTT